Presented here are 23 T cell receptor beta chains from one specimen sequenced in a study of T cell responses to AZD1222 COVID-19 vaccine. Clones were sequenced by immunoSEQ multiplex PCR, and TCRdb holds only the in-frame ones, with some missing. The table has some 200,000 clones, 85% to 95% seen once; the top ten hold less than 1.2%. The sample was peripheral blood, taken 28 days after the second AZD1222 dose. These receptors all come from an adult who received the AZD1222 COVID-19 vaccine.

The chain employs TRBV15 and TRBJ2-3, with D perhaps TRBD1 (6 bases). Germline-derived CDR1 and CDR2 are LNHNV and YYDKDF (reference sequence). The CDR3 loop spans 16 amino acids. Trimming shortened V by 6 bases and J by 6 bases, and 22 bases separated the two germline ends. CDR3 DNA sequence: TGTGCCACCAGGCCGATCGAGGCAGGGGCATGGGATACGCAGTATTTT. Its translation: CATRPIEAGAWDTQYF.

The CDR3 DNA reads as TGTGCCTGGAGTGGGGGGAGCTCTGGAAACACCATATATTTT. Its translation: CAWSGGSSGNTIYF. The chain employs TRBV30 and TRBJ1-3; D possibly corresponds to TRBD1 (5 bases). V lost 1 base and J lost 0, with 7 bases in between. Germline loops: CDR1 GTSNPN, CDR2 SVGIG (reference sequence). This CDR3 contains 14 residues.

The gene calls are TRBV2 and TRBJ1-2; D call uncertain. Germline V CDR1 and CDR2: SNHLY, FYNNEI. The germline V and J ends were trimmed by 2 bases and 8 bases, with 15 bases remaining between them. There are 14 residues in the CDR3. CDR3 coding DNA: TGTGCCAGCAGTGAATCAGGTGACCTCTGGGGCTACACCTTC. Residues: CASSESGDLWGYTF.

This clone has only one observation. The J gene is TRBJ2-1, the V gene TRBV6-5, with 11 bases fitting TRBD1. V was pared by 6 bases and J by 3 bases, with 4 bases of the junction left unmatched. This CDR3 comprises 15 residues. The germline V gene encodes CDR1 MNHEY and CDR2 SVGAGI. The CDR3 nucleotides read TGTGCCAGCAGCCACGGGACAGGGGGCTACAATGAGCAGTTCTTC. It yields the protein CASSHGTGGYNEQFF.

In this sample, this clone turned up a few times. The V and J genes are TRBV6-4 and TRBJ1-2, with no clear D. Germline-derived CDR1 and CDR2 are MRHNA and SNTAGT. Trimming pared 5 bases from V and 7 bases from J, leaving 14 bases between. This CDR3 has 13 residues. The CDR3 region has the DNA TGTGCCAGCAGTCCTGAAGAGGGCACTGGCTACACCTTC. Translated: CASSPEEGTGYTF.

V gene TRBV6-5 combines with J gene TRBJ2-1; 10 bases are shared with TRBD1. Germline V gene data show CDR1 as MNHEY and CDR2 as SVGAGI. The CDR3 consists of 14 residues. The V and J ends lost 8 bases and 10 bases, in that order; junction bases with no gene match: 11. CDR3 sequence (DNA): TGTGCCAGCGCGAGACAGGGGGCCCGGGACGAGCAGTTCTTC. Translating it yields CASARQGARDEQFF.

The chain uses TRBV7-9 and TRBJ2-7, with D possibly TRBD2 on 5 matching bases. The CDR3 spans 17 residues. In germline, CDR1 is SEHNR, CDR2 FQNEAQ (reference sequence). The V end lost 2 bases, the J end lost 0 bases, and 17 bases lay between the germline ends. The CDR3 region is CASSLRQEIDYSYEQYF. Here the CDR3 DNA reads TGTGCCAGCAGCTTAAGGCAGGAGATCGACTACTCCTACGAGCAGTACTTC. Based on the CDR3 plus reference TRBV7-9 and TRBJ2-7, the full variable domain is DTGVSQNPRHKITKRGQNVTFRCDPISEHNRLYWYRQTLGQGPEFLTYFQNEAQLEKSRLLSDRFSAERPKGSFSTLEIQRTEQGDSAMYLCASSLRQEIDYSYEQYFGPGTRLTVT.

The CDR3 protein is CASSLNGQPQHF. CDR3 bases: TGTGCCAGCAGCTTGAATGGCCAGCCCCAGCATTTT. The V call is TRBV5-4, the J call TRBJ1-5; no clear D gene. V was pared by 1 base and J by 7 bases, with 6 bases between. The CDR3 runs 12 residues. The germline V gene encodes CDR1 SGHNT and CDR2 YYREEE (reference sequence). Full variable domain (missing parts from reference TRBV5-4 and TRBJ1-5): ETGVTQSPTHLIKTRGQQVTLRCSSQSGHNTVSWYQQALGQGPQFIFQYYREEENGRGNFPPRFSGLQFPNYSSELNVNALELDDSALYLCASSLNGQPQHFGDGTRLSIL.

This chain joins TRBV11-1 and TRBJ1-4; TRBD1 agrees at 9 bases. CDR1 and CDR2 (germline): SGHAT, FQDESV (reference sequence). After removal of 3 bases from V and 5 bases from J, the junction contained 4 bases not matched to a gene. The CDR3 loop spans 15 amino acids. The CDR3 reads CASSFGGTGNEKLFF. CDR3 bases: TGTGCCAGCAGCTTCGGCGGGACAGGGAATGAAAAACTGTTTTTT.

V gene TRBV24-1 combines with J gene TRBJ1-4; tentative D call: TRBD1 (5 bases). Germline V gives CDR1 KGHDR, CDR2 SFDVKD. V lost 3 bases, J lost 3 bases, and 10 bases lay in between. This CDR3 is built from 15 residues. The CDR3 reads CATSDAQGANEKLFF. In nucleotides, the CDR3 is TGTGCCACCAGTGATGCCCAGGGTGCTAATGAAAAACTGTTTTTT.

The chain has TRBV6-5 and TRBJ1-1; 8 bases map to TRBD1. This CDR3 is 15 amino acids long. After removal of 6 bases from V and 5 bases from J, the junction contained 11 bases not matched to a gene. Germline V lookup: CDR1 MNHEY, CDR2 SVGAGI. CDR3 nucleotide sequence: TGTGCCAGCAGATACAGACAGGGGTTGAGGACTGAAGCTTTCTTT. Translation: CASRYRQGLRTEAFF.

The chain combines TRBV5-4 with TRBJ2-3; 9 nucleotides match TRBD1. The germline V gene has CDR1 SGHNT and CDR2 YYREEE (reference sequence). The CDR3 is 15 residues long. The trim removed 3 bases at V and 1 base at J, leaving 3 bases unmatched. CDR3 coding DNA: TGTGCCAGCAGCTGGGGACAGGGAGGCACAGATACGCAGTATTTT. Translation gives CASSWGQGGTDTQYF.

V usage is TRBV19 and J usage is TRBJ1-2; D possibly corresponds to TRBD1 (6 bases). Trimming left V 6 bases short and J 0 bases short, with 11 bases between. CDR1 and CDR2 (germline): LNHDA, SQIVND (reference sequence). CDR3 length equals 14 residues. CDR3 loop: CASRATGTNYGYTF. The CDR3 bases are TGTGCCAGTAGGGCGACAGGAACTAACTATGGCTACACCTTC.

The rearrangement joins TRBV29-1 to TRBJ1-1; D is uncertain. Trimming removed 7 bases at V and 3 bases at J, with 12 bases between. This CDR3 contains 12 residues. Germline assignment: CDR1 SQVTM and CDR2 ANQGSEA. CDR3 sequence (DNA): TGCAGCGCCTTGGGCAGCTACACTGAAGCTTTCTTT. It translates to CSALGSYTEAFF. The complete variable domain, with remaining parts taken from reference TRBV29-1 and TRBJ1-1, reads SAVISQKPSRDICQRGTSLTIQCQVDSQVTMMFWYRQQPGQSLTLIATANQGSEATYESGFVIDKFPISRPNLTFSTLTVSNMSPEDSSIYLCSALGSYTEAFFGQGTRLTVV.

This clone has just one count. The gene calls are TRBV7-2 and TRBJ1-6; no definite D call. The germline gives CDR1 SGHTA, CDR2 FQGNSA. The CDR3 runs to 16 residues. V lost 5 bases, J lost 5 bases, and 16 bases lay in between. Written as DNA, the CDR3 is TGTGCCAGCAGCCTAGGGAGGGTTAAGGATAATTCACCCCTCCACTTT. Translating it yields CASSLGRVKDNSPLHF.

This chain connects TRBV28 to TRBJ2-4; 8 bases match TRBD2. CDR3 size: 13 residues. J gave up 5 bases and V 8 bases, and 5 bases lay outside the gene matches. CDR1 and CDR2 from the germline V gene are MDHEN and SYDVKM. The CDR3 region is CASGRAGENIQYF. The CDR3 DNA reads TGTGCCAGCGGAAGAGCGGGGGAAAACATTCAGTACTTC.

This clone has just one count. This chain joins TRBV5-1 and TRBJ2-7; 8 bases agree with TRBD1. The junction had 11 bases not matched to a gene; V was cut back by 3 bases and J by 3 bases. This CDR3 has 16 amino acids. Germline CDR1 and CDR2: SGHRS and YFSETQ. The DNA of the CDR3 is TGCGCCAGCAGCTGGCCGACGGGACAGGCCTACTACGAGCAGTACTTC. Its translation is CASSWPTGQAYYEQYF.

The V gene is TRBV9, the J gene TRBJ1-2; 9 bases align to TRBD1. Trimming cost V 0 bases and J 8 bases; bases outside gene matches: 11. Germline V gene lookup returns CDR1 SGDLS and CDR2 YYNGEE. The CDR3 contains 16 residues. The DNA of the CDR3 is TGTGCCAGCAGCGTAGCTGGGGGACAGGGTCGACAAGGCTACACCTTC. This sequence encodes CASSVAGGQGRQGYTF.

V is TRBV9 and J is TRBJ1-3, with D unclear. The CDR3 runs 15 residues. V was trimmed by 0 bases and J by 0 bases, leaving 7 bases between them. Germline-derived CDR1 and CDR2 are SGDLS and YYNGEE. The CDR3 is CASSVDGNSGNTIYF. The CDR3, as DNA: TGTGCCAGCAGCGTAGATGGGAACTCTGGAAACACCATATATTTT.

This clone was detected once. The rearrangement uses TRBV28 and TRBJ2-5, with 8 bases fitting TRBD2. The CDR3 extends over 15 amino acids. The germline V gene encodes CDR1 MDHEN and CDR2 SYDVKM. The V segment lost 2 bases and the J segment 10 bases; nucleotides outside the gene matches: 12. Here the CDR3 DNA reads TGTGCCAGCAGTTTAGATGGGGTAGCGGGGCCGAACCAGTACTTC. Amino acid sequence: CASSLDGVAGPNQYF.

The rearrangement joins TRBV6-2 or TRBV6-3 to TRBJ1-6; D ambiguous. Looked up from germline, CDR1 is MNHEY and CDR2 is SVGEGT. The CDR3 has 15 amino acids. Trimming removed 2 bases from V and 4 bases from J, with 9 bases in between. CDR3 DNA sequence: TGTGCCAGCAGTTACGACGGTTTGTATAATTCACCCCTCCACTTT. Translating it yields CASSYDGLYNSPLHF.

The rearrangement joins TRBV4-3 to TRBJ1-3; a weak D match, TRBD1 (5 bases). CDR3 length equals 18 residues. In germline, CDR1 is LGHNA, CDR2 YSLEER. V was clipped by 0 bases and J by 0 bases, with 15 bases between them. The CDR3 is CASSQDLAGSSSGNTIYF. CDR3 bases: TGCGCCAGCAGCCAAGATCTGGCAGGGTCCTCCTCTGGAAACACCATATATTTT.

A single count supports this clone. The CDR3, as DNA: TGTGCCGTGACAGTTCGCTACACCTTC. It translates to CAVTVRYTF. The genes are TRBV5-3 and TRBJ1-2; the D gene is possibly TRBD1 (5 bases). TRBV5-3 is noted as an ORF with a role that remains uncertain. The CDR3 has 9 residues. Trimming shortened V by 10 bases and J by 9 bases, and 10 bases separated the two germline ends.